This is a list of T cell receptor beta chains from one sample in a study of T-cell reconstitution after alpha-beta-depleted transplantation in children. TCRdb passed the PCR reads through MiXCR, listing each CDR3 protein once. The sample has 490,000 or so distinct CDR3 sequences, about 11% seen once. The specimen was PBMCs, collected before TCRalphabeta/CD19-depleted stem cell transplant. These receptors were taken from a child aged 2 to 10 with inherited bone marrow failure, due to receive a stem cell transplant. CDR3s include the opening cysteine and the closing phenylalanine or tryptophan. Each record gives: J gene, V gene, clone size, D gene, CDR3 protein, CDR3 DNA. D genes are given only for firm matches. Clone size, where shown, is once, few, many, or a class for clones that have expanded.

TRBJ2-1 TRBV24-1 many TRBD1 CATSDLGTGTYNEQFF TGTGCCACCAGTGATTTAGGGACAGGGACTTACAATGAGCAGTTCTTC
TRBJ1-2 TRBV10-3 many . CAISLGQVDGYTF TGTGCCATCAGCCTTGGGCAGGTCGATGGCTACACCTTC
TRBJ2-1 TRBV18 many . CASSPIGTPLYNEQFF TGTGCCAGCTCACCAATTGGGACTCCCCTTTACAATGAGCAGTTCTTC
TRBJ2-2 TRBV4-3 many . CASRQGYNTGELFF TGCGCCAGCAGACAGGGATACAACACCGGGGAGCTGTTTTTT
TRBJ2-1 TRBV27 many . CASRPTSWSEQFF TGTGCCAGCAGACCGACTAGTTGGAGTGAGCAGTTCTTC
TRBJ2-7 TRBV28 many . CASSLIQNWYEQYF TGTGCCAGCAGTTTAATTCAGAATTGGTACGAGCAGTACTTC
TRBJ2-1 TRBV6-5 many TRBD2 CASTRLAGGPVNEQFF TGTGCCAGCACCAGACTAGCGGGAGGGCCAGTCAATGAGCAGTTCTTC
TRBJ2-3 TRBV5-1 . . CASSSPGQGAYTDTQYF TGCGCCAGCAGCTCACCGGGACAAGGGGCCTACACAGATACGCAGTATTTT
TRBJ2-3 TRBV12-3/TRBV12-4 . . CASSSPGSISDTQYF TGTGCCAGCAGTTCCCCAGGGTCTATATCAGATACGCAGTATTTT
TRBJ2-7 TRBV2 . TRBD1 CASNTGQGFGEQYF TGTGCCAGCAATACGGGACAGGGGTTCGGGGAGCAGTACTTC
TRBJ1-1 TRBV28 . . CASTSGAVNTEAFF TGTGCCAGCACCTCCGGGGCCGTGAACACTGAAGCTTTCTTT
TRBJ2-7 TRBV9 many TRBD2 CASSVRGVAGPYEQYF TGTGCCAGCAGCGTACGGGGGGTAGCGGGACCCTACGAGCAGTACTTC
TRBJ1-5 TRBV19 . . CASSIWGAGDQPQHF TGTGCCAGTAGTATATGGGGTGCGGGGGATCAGCCCCAGCATTTT
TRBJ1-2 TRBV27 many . CASSKGGLGGYTF TGTGCCAGCAGTAAGGGGGGATTGGGCGGCTACACCTTC
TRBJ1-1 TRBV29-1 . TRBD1 CSVYRDRANTEAFF TGCAGCGTTTACCGGGACAGGGCGAACACTGAAGCTTTCTTT
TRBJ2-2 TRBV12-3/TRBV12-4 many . CASSLSGGELFF TGTGCCAGCAGTTTGAGTGGCGGGGAGCTGTTTTTT
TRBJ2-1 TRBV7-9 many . CASSPRTHNEQFF TGTGCCAGCAGCCCTCGGACACACAATGAGCAGTTCTTC
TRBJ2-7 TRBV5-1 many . CASSLGASPYEQYF TGCGCCAGCAGCTTGGGGGCCAGCCCCTACGAGCAGTACTTC
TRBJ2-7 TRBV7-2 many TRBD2 CASSLEGTGTSGQYF TGTGCCAGCAGCTTAGAGGGGACCGGGACTAGCGGGCAGTACTTC